This record concerns one TCR beta chain sequence. Its antigen remains unknown. This sample stems from a study of cytomegalovirus exposure and HLA in healthy donors. Background on the study: Tens of millions of unique TCRs from HLA-typed donors made up an early data release. Researchers found that less than 90% of some 400 genotyped donors fell within the Caucasian-associated ancestry cluster. The study, taken as a whole, reports: Apparent HLA restriction characterized most CMV-associated TCR beta chains in a later analysis. Highly shared variants forming one cluster were likely a sequencing artifact.

The CDR3 totals 16 residues. Germline assignment: CDR1 SGHTA and CDR2 FQGTGA. With 6 bases clipped from V and 6 bases from J, the junction kept 14 bases outside the gene matches. Amplification used 60 Vbeta primers and 13 Jbeta primers. This table comes from immunoSEQ multiplex PCR, and its TCRdb copy is limited to in-frame clones, with some not included. In the table there are fewer than 200,000 clones, 81% of which are singletons. This sequence originates from a woman aged 18-29 years in good health and CMV-seronegative. Sequencing was done on a sample of PBMCs. The chain joins TRBV7-3 to TRBJ2-7; 10 bases agree with TRBD2. In DNA form, the CDR3 reads TGTGCCAGCAGTCGGGGTCAACTAGCGGGAATAACCGAGCAGTACTTC. Encoded protein: CASSRGQLAGITEQYF.